The 14 T cell receptor beta chains given below trace back to one sample, sequenced in a study of T cells in Graves' hyperthyroidism and ophthalmopathy. TCR beta CDR3 sequences were amplified from RNA transcripts. HTBI primers were used for first-round RT-PCR of the TCR CDR3. Each CDR3 protein gets one entry after TCRdb re-called the multiplex PCR reads with MiXCR. The sample yields about 380,000 distinct CDR3 sequences, approximately 13% seen once. The source material was blood. Receptor source: a young man with Graves' hyperthyroidism that later progressed to Graves' ophthalmopathy.

This clonotype was counted ten times or more. The chain joins TRBV28 to TRBJ1-2; maybe TRBD1 (6 bases). Germline V gene data show CDR1 as MDHEN and CDR2 as SYDVKM. The CDR3 contains 15 residues. V gave up 3 bases and J gave up 0 bases, with 11 bases separating them. CDR3 nucleotide sequence: TGTGCCAGCAGTTTGCAAGGACAGCCTAACTATGGCTACACCTTC. It yields the protein CASSLQGQPNYGYTF.

The sample holds a few counts of this clonotype. This chain joins TRBV11-2 and TRBJ2-6; TRBD1 agrees at 10 bases. The J segment lost 2 bases and the V segment lost 5 bases, leaving 9 bases of the junction unmatched. Germline CDR1 SGHAT, CDR2 FQNNGV. This CDR3 comprises 18 residues. CDR3 protein: CASSTRPGTGAGANVLTF. The CDR3 DNA is TGTGCCAGCAGCACACGTCCCGGGACAGGGGCTGGGGCCAACGTCCTGACTTTC. The full variable domain, with the rest looked up from reference TRBV11-2 and TRBJ2-6, is EAGVAQSPRYKIIEKRQSVAFWCNPISGHATLYWYQQILGQGPKLLIQFQNNGVVDDSQLPKDRFSAERLKGVDSTLKIQPAKLEDSAVYLCASSTRPGTGAGANVLTFGAGSRLTVL.

There are a few counts of this clonotype. CDR3 DNA: TGTGCCAGCGGAGAAGGGGGCGGATTCTCCTACAATGAGCAGTTCTTC. It encodes CASGEGGGFSYNEQFF. V and J are TRBV27 and TRBJ2-1; 7 bases fit TRBD1. With V trimmed by 8 bases and J by 0 bases, 10 bases remained unmatched. Germline loops: CDR1 MNHEY, CDR2 SMNVEV (reference sequence). The length of the CDR3 is 16 residues.

This clonotype occurred many times. This chain joins TRBV27 and TRBJ2-3, with D tentatively TRBD2 (7 bases). The CDR3 has 15 amino acids. The V gene lost 4 bases and the J gene lost 0 bases, with 11 bases spanning the gap. Germline V lookup: CDR1 MNHEY, CDR2 SMNVEV (reference sequence). The DNA of the CDR3 is TGTGCCAGCAGTTGGCGGGGGCGTAGCACAGATACGCAGTATTTT. Its protein product is CASSWRGRSTDTQYF.

J is TRBJ1-4 and V is TRBV27; D unclear. Trimming stripped 4 bases from V and 5 bases from J, with 17 bases between. The length of the CDR3 is 16 residues. Germline values: CDR1 MNHEY, CDR2 SMNVEV (reference sequence). DNA for the CDR3: TGTGCCAGCAGTTCCCCCCTGGCAGGAGGCAATGAAAAACTGTTTTTT. This sequence encodes CASSSPLAGGNEKLFF.

Ten or more counts support this clonotype. This rearrangement joins TRBV28 to TRBJ1-1; no definite D call. Trimming took off 10 bases at V and 5 bases at J, with 17 bases between the two ends. The CDR3 is 13 residues long. The germline gives CDR1 MDHEN, CDR2 SYDVKM. CDR3 DNA sequence: TGTGCCACCAGAACTCTCCTGGGTACTGAAGCTTTCTTT. Its protein is CATRTLLGTEAFF.

This clonotype appeared many times. This chain connects TRBV30 to TRBJ2-7; weak D call: TRBD1 (5 bases). The germline gives CDR1 GTSNPN, CDR2 SVGIG (reference sequence). V was pared by 2 bases and J by 2 bases, with 10 bases between. The CDR3 runs to 13 residues. The CDR3 sequence: CAWSWGPTYEQYF. CDR3 DNA sequence: TGTGCCTGGAGTTGGGGCCCCACCTACGAGCAGTACTTC.

This chain uses TRBV12-3 or TRBV12-4 with TRBJ2-3, with D possibly matching TRBD1 (6 bases). Trimming stripped 2 bases from V and 5 bases from J, with 11 bases between. CDR3 length: 14 amino acids. CDR3: CASSLTGQKDTQYF. DNA for the CDR3: TGTGCCAGCAGTTTAACAGGACAGAAAGATACGCAGTATTTT.

The V call is TRBV4-1, the J call TRBJ1-5; D not resolved. The CDR3 runs to 14 residues. Germline CDR1 MGHRA, CDR2 YSYEKL. With 1 base removed from V and 5 bases from J, the gap between germline ends came to 9 bases. This CDR3 reads CASSQGVGDQPQHF. CDR3 coding DNA: TGCGCCAGCAGCCAAGGCGTCGGGGATCAGCCCCAGCATTTT.

This clonotype appeared a few times. The chain has TRBV4-2 and TRBJ2-7; 7 positions match TRBD2. V lost 8 bases, J lost 5 bases, and 6 bases stayed unmatched. Germline V lookup: CDR1 LGHNA, CDR2 YNFKEQ. This CDR3 is built from 12 residues. This CDR3 reads CASSWGGDEQYF. CDR3 in DNA: TGTGCCAGCTCCTGGGGGGGTGACGAGCAGTACTTC.

The chain links TRBV6-9 to TRBJ2-5; D assignment may be TRBD1 or TRBD2 (7 bases each). Trimming removed 4 bases at V and 10 bases at J, with 13 bases between. The CDR3 consists of 12 residues. Germline assignment: CDR1 MNHGY and CDR2 SVAAGI. The CDR3 sequence: CASSSTGRVQYF. DNA of the CDR3: TGTGCCAGCAGTTCGACAGGGAGGGTCCAGTACTTC.

There are many counts of this clonotype. J is TRBJ2-7 and V is TRBV19; 8 bases align to TRBD1. The germline gives CDR1 LNHDA, CDR2 SQIVND (reference sequence). Trimming cost V 10 bases and J 7 bases; bases outside gene matches: 6. The CDR3 extends over 11 amino acids. The CDR3 bases are TGTGCCACCCGGACAGGGCGTGAGCAGTACTTC. Translating gives CATRTGREQYF.

The J gene is TRBJ1-6, the V gene TRBV5-6, with D tentatively TRBD1 (6 bases). CDR1 and CDR2 from the germline V gene are SGHDT and YYEEEE. V lost 0 bases, J lost 10 bases, and 11 bases lay in between. The CDR3 loop spans 14 amino acids. CDR3 sequence reads: CASSLDQGGSPLHF. The CDR3 bases are TGTGCCAGCAGCTTGGACCAAGGGGGGTCACCCCTCCACTTT.

In its sample, this clonotype was seen many times. The chain has TRBV5-4 and TRBJ2-3; 7 positions match TRBD1. In germline, CDR1 is SGHNT, CDR2 YYREEE (reference sequence). Trimming removed 0 bases from V and 1 base from J; junction bases left unmatched: 2. The length of the CDR3 is 15 residues. Here the CDR3 reads CASSLGDRGTDTQYF. In DNA form, the CDR3 reads TGTGCCAGCAGCTTGGGAGACAGGGGCACAGATACGCAGTATTTT.